This T cell receptor (beta chain) derives from a study of blood T cell repertoires in COVID-19. Overall study: PBMCs, B-cell-depleted T cells, or T cells provided the cDNA or gDNA that made up the material.

Authors' data handling: Reference gene primer amplification gave nucleated cell count estimates. Using immunoSEQ multiplex PCR, the repertoire was profiled, and TCRdb retains in-frame clones only, with some absent. V and J calls and clone size are as listed in that table; D and trimming were resolved from the DNA. The table has under 450,000 clones, roughly 80% seen once; the top ten hold more than 1%. This CDR3 spans 13 amino acids. The germline gives CDR1 SNHLY, CDR2 FYNNEI. The germline V and J ends were trimmed by 5 bases and 6 bases, with 10 bases remaining between them. The genes are TRBV2 and TRBJ2-2, with a weak D call TRBD1 (5 bases). The clonotype was recovered from a human donor with acute or convalescent COVID-19. The donor label of this sample is uncertain. Sequenced input: peripheral blood. CDR3 amino acids: CASSPQGAGELFF. In DNA form, the CDR3 reads TGTGCCAGCAGTCCTCAGGGTGCCGGGGAGCTGTTTTTT.